The 15 T cell receptor beta chains listed next were all sequenced from one sample in a study of vaccination effects on CD4 cells after COVID-19. Produced via immunoSEQ multiplex PCR; TCRdb's table is partial and in-frame only. The table has approximately 22,000 clones, over 70% seen once. Their cognate antigens are unknown. Viral peptide pools were used in the ViraFEST assay to expand antigen-specific CD4+ T cells, and sequencing came afterward. Cells that had been cultured for roughly ten days were the source of isolated CD4+ T cells. Documented for the person is a PCR-confirmed SARS-CoV-2 infection occurring between March and December 2020. Sample: CD4+ T cells from PBMCs cultured with a peptide pool, taken before COVID-19 vaccination. The receptors shown here come from a human donor who had a prior SARS-CoV-2 infection.

The chain is built from TRBV5-4 and TRBJ2-2; TRBD2 aligns across 8 bases. The CDR3 sequence is 16 residues long. Per germline, CDR1 SGHNT and CDR2 YYREEE (reference sequence). The J segment lost 4 bases and the V segment lost 0 bases, leaving 5 bases of the junction unmatched. The CDR3 sequence: CASSLVGGGPTGELFF. In nucleotides, the CDR3 is TGTGCCAGCAGCTTGGTCGGGGGGGGCCCCACCGGGGAGCTGTTTTTT.

In its sample, this clone was seen once. The CDR3 spells CASSVGGVKGNTEAFF. Here the CDR3 DNA reads TGTGCCAGCAGCGTAGGGGGGGTCAAAGGGAACACTGAAGCTTTCTTT. This chain links TRBV9 with TRBJ1-1; a possible D gene is TRBD1 (5 bases). The CDR3 contains 16 residues. Germline CDR1 SGDLS, CDR2 YYNGEE. V shed 0 bases and J shed 1 base, with 13 bases lying between them.

This clone was picked up one time. This chain connects TRBV9 to TRBJ2-3; the match to TRBD2 covers 8 bases. Germline trimming cut 0 bases from V and 0 bases from J; bases unmatched to any gene: 3. This CDR3 comprises 16 residues. Germline CDR1 and CDR2: SGDLS and YYNGEE. CDR3 bases: TGTGCCAGCAGCGTAGGCGGGAGGCGAAGCACAGATACGCAGTATTTT. Translated: CASSVGGRRSTDTQYF. Based on the CDR3 plus reference TRBV9 and TRBJ2-3, the full variable domain is DSGVTQTPKHLITATGQRVTLRCSPRSGDLSVYWYQQSLDQGLQFLIQYYNGEERAKGNILERFSAQQFPDLHSELNLSSLELGDSALYFCASSVGGRRSTDTQYFGPGTRLTVL.

The chain joins TRBV7-2 to TRBJ2-3; 10 positions agree with TRBD2. V shed 1 base and J 0 bases; nucleotides not matched to a gene: 7. The CDR3 covers 18 residues. CDR1 is SGHTA and CDR2 is FQGNSA in the germline V gene. The CDR3 DNA reads as TGTGCCAGCAGCTTAGTAGGCTCTAGCGGGGGAAGCACAGATACGCAGTATTTT. Its translation: CASSLVGSSGGSTDTQYF.

The genes are TRBV5-1 and TRBJ1-2; the D gene is possibly TRBD1 (5 bases). The CDR3 loop spans 15 amino acids. CDR1 and CDR2 from the germline V gene are SGHRS and YFSETQ. Deletions cut 0 bases from V and 4 bases from J, with 13 bases between. CDR3: CASSLDPAGSYGYTF. CDR3 in DNA: TGCGCCAGCAGCTTGGATCCGGCAGGGAGCTATGGCTACACCTTC. The complete variable domain, with remaining parts taken from reference TRBV5-1 and TRBJ1-2, reads KAGVTQTPRYLIKTRGQQVTLSCSPISGHRSVSWYQQTPGQGLQFLFEYFSETQRNKGNFPGRFSGRQFSNSRSEMNVSTLELGDSALYLCASSLDPAGSYGYTFGSGTRLTVV.

The chain uses TRBV10-3 and TRBJ2-3; D is undetermined. CDR3 length: 16 residues. Germline assignment: CDR1 ENHRY and CDR2 SYGVKD. Trimming shortened V by 3 bases and J by 3 bases, and 16 bases separated the two germline ends. The CDR3 loop is CAISDPSSLLTDTQYF. As DNA, the CDR3 is TGTGCCATCAGTGACCCGTCCTCCCTCCTGACAGATACGCAGTATTTT.

The chain joins TRBV11-3 to TRBJ2-1; 12 bases match TRBD2. This CDR3 has 16 residues. Per germline, CDR1 SGHNT and CDR2 YENEEA. The CDR3, as DNA: TGTGCAGCAGCTGAAAGACTAGCGGGAGACCACAATGAGCAGTTCTTC. Its translation is CAAAERLAGDHNEQFF.

This clone was found a few times. The V gene is TRBV5-1, the J gene TRBJ1-6; D may be TRBD1 (6 bases). Germline V gene lookup returns CDR1 SGHRS and CDR2 YFSETQ. The V and J ends lost 5 bases and 7 bases respectively, with 22 bases between them. CDR3 length equals 17 residues. The CDR3 DNA follows: TGCGCCAGCAGACCGACCAGGGGAGGCACAGAGAATTCACCCCTCCACTTT. The encoded protein is CASRPTRGGTENSPLHF.

This clone was counted between two and nine times. The CDR3, as DNA: TGTGCCAGCAGCGCAGGGACGGATCCTAGCACAGATACGCAGTATTTT. This gives the protein CASSAGTDPSTDTQYF. The genes are TRBV11-3 and TRBJ2-3; D possibly matches TRBD1 or TRBD2 (5 bases each). Germline CDR1 and CDR2: SGHNT and YENEEA. Between the trimmed V and J ends, which lost 5 bases and 0 bases, there was a span of 15 bases. The CDR3 loop spans 16 amino acids.

CDR3 sequence: CASSLNRGNYGYTF. The CDR3 DNA sequence: TGTGCCAGCAGCTTGAACAGGGGAAACTATGGCTACACCTTC. The rearrangement links TRBV9 to TRBJ1-2, with 7 bases identical to TRBD1. Germline trimming cut 4 bases from V and 2 bases from J; bases unmatched to any gene: 5. Germline V gene data show CDR1 as SGDLS and CDR2 as YYNGEE. The length of the CDR3 is 14 residues.

The J gene is TRBJ2-1, the V gene TRBV29-1; the D call may be TRBD1 or TRBD2 (5 bases each). CDR3 length equals 15 residues. CDR1 SQVTM and CDR2 ANQGSEA come from the germline V gene. V was cut by 5 bases and J by 3 bases, with 17 bases left in between. The CDR3 DNA follows: TGCAGCGTTTCTCCGGACGGGACCAACTACAATGAGCAGTTCTTC. Its protein product is CSVSPDGTNYNEQFF.

Only a few counts were recorded for this clone. CDR3 region: CASSLEPYNEQFF. The CDR3, as DNA: TGTGCCAGCAGTTTAGAGCCCTACAATGAGCAGTTCTTC. The rearrangement uses TRBV6-2 or TRBV6-3 and TRBJ2-1; D gene uncertain. Germline assignment: CDR1 MNHEY and CDR2 SVGEGT. V lost 4 bases to trimming and J lost 2 bases, with 6 bases between them. The length of the CDR3 is 13 residues.

The chain employs TRBV5-4 and TRBJ2-1, with D tentatively TRBD1 (6 bases). The CDR3 totals 16 residues. The V gene lost 1 base and the J gene lost 3 bases, with 14 bases spanning the gap. The germline CDR1 and CDR2 sequences are SGHNT and YYREEE (reference sequence). CDR3 in amino acids: CASSLIRQGNYNEQFF. The DNA of the CDR3 is TGTGCCAGCAGCTTGATTCGGCAGGGGAACTACAATGAGCAGTTCTTC.

This clone was recorded only once. The chain is built from TRBV7-2 and TRBJ1-2; D is unclear. This CDR3 has 15 amino acids. The ends were cut back, 3 bases at V and 4 bases at J, with 15 bases in the middle. CDR1 and CDR2 (germline): SGHTA, FQGNSA. The CDR3 protein is CASSFGPNLVYGYTF. CDR3 sequence (DNA): TGTGCCAGCAGCTTTGGACCGAATTTAGTCTATGGCTACACCTTC. The variable domain in full, completed from reference TRBV7-2 and TRBJ1-2, reads GAGVSQSPSNKVTEKGKDVELRCDPISGHTALYWYRQSLGQGLEFLIYFQGNSAPDKSGLPSDRFSAERTGGSVSTLTIQRTQQEDSAVYLCASSFGPNLVYGYTFGSGTRLTVV.

This clone was seen more than once but under ten times. The chain couples TRBV18 to TRBJ1-1; D gene ambiguous. This CDR3 is 14 amino acids long. Germline V gives CDR1 KGHSH, CDR2 LQKENI. Trimming stripped 6 bases from V and 5 bases from J, with 16 bases between. CDR3 coding DNA: TGTGCCAGCTCCTTTAGCCCCCCTGCGACTGAAGCTTTCTTT. Its protein is CASSFSPPATEAFF.